Presented here are 3 T cell receptor beta chains from one specimen sequenced in a study of blood T cell repertoires in COVID-19. Here immunoSEQ multiplex PCR was the method, and the copy in TCRdb shows in-frame clones only, minus some. The profile shows 130,000 or so clones, around 89% of them singletons. The sequenced material came from peripheral blood. The source is a man aged 45-65 years with acute or convalescent COVID-19.

This sequence joins TRBV3-1 (or the pseudogene TRBV3-2) and TRBJ2-3; TRBD2 agrees at 8 bases. Germline-derived CDR1 and CDR2 are LGHDT and YNNKEL (reference sequence). This CDR3 has 16 amino acids. With 0 bases clipped from V and 2 bases from J, the junction kept 4 bases outside the gene matches. The CDR3: CASSQEIAGITDTQYF. The CDR3 nucleotides are TGTGCCAGCAGCCAAGAAATAGCGGGGATCACAGATACGCAGTATTTT.

CDR3 residues: CATHSTTSIGYTF. The CDR3 region has the DNA TGTGCCACCCACTCGACGACTTCCATTGGCTACACCTTC. V and J are TRBV10-3 and TRBJ1-2; the D is unclear. V dropped 10 bases and J dropped 7 bases, with 19 bases sitting between them. The CDR3 totals 13 residues. Per the germline V gene, CDR1 is ENHRY and CDR2 is SYGVKD.

The chain joins TRBV5-1 to TRBJ2-7, with TRBD2 matching 11 bases. With V trimmed by 2 bases and J by 7 bases, 5 bases remained unmatched. Germline V gene lookup returns CDR1 SGHRS and CDR2 YFSETQ. This CDR3 contains 14 residues. The CDR3 nucleotides read TGCGCCAGCAGCTTTAGCGGGGGGGATCGGGAGCAGTACTTC. Its translation is CASSFSGGDREQYF.